This T cell receptor beta chain originates from a study of T cell responses to AZD1222 COVID-19 vaccine. General observations from the study: The donor cohort was predominantly white British with a female majority, and clonal diversity may have been underestimated. The study found vaccine-associated CD4 TCRs spanning spike, dominant at 160-218 and 743-854. Repertoires were obtained solely post-peak T cell response.

CDR1 is SNHLY and CDR2 is FYNNEI in the germline V gene. The CDR3 is 14 residues long. V lost 3 bases and J lost 8, with 16 bases in between. Note on this clone: Its antigen is unknown.

Clones were sequenced by immunoSEQ multiplex PCR, and TCRdb holds only the in-frame ones, with some missing. The sample records about 140,000 clones, more than 85% being singletons. The chain combines TRBV2 with TRBJ1-2, with a tentative D call TRBD1 (5 bases). The input for sequencing was peripheral blood, taken on day 0 of MenACWY control vaccination. This clonotype was obtained from an adult in good health. The CDR3 sequence: CASSDPGRDLGYTF. The CDR3 DNA is TGTGCCAGCAGTGACCCCGGACGGGACTTGGGCTACACCTTC.